This TCR beta chain came from a study of human T cells and chemical hapten exposure. General study results and limits: Controls had significantly fewer large CDR3 similarity clusters than were formed by expanded TCRs.

Per the germline V gene, CDR1 is MNHEY and CDR2 is SVGAGI. CDR3 size: 17 residues. V dropped 6 bases and J dropped 7; count of bases not matched to a gene: 17. TCRdb analysed the RACE reads with MiXCR anew, one entry per CDR3 protein. The sample includes some 71,000 distinct CDR3 sequences, 10% of them seen just once. Time point specified: patch test 2, 6 weeks after DPC sensitization. Treatment given: therapeutic diphenylcyclopropenone sensitization with weekly scalp DPC. As concerns this clonotype: What it recognizes is unknown.

The sequenced sample was whole blood, obtained in connection with sensitization to the hapten diphenylcyclopropenone (DPC). The gene calls are TRBV6-5 and TRBJ2-2; 7 nucleotides line up with TRBD2. The source is a woman in her forties or fifties with alopecia areata. Some clones in this sample may be carry-over from other donors' samples. CDR3 coding DNA: TGTGCCAGCAGCCCCATCCTGGGCCGTACTAGCGTCGGGGAGCTGTTTTTT. It is translated as CASSPILGRTSVGELFF.